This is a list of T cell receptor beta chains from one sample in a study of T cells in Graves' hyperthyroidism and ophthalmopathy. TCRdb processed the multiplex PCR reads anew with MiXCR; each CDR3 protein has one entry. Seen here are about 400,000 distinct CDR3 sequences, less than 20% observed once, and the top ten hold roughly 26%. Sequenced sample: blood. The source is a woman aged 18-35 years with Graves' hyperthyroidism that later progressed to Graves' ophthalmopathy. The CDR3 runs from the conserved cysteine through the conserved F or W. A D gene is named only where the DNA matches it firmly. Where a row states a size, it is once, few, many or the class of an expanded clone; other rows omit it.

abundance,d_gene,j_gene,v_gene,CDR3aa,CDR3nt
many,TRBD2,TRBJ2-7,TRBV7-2,CASSTLLAGGSSEQYF,TGTGCCAGCAGCACCTTACTAGCGGGAGGGTCAAGCGAGCAGTACTTC
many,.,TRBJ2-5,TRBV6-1,CASTDEGVIQETQYF,TGTGCCAGCACCGACGAGGGAGTGATTCAAGAGACCCAGTACTTC
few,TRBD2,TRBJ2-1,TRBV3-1,CASSQDPVLRGGDEQFF,TGTGCCAGCAGCCAAGATCCGGTCCTACGGGGGGGGGATGAGCAGTTCTTC
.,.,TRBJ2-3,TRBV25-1,CASSPTGITQYF,TGTGCCAGCAGTCCCACAGGGATTACGCAGTATTTT
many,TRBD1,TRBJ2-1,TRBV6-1,CASRCIRGTGSCMEQFF,TGTGCCAGCAGGTGCATCCGTGGGACAGGGTCTTGTATGGAGCAGTTCTTC
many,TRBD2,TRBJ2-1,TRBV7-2,CASSLRLAGGNEQFF,TGTGCCAGCAGCTTACGACTAGCGGGAGGCAATGAGCAGTTCTTC
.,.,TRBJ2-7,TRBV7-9,CASSLLFGGLVEQYF,TGTGCCAGCAGCCTTTTATTCGGGGGTCTGGTCGAGCAGTACTTC
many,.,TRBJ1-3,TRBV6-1,CASSSAAVLDSGNTIYF,TGTGCCAGCAGTTCCGCTGCCGTCCTCGACTCTGGAAACACCATATATTTT
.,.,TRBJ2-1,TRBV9,CASSVEGDNEQFF,TGTGCCAGCAGCGTAGAGGGGGATAATGAGCAGTTCTTC
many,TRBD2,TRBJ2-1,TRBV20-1,CSARMASGYTEQFF,TGCAGTGCTAGAATGGCTAGCGGGTATACTGAGCAGTTCTTC
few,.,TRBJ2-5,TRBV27,CASSSPNRGGYQETQYF,TGTGCCAGCAGTTCCCCTAACAGGGGGGGGTACCAAGAGACCCAGTACTTC
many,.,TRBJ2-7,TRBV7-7,CASSLGRKTGSSYEQYF,TGTGCTAGCAGCTTAGGGCGGAAAACAGGGTCCTCCTACGAGCAGTACTTC
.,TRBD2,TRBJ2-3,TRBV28,CASSLDRLAGGHTQYF,TGTGCCAGCAGTTTAGACAGGCTAGCGGGAGGACATACGCAGTATTTT